This T cell receptor (beta chain) was recovered during a study of blood T cell repertoires in COVID-19. Whole-study context: The origin of the acute and convalescent COVID-19 samples was the United States, Italy and Spain. The analysed material was cDNA or gDNA that came from T cells, B-cell-depleted T cells, or PBMCs.

Authors' data handling: Estimated nucleated cell counts came from reference gene primer amplification. The method was immunoSEQ multiplex PCR; TCRdb's version includes in-frame clones alone and lacks a portion of them. The V and J calls and clone size come from that table; D and trimming were worked out from the DNA. The sample records about 220,000 clones, almost 90% being singletons. CDR3 length: 15 amino acids. Germline CDR1 reads MDHEN; CDR2 reads SYDVKM. V shed 8 bases, J shed 4 bases, and the junction held 12 bases outside the gene matches. Participant-reported clinical history was the basis for cohort assignment.

The sequence came from a woman aged 45-65 years with acute COVID-19. Material: PBMCs or T cells enriched from blood (not recorded which). V is TRBV28 and J is TRBJ2-3; 7 nucleotides line up with TRBD1. CDR3 sequence (DNA): TGTGCCAGCCCTCCTAGAGGGGGCGCCTCAGATACGCAGTATTTT. Translated: CASPPRGGASDTQYF.